Sequencing of this T cell receptor beta chain was carried out in a study of siplizumab effects on memory and regulatory T cells. The length of the CDR3 is 15 residues. Trimming shortened V by 1 base and J by 2 bases, and 9 bases separated the two germline ends. Germline V gene data show CDR1 as MDHEN and CDR2 as SYDVKM. Produced via immunoSEQ multiplex PCR; TCRdb's table is partial and in-frame only. The profile covers more than 85,000 clones, with around 90% appearing a single time and 0.9% to 1.3% taken by the ten largest. Sample: CD4+ T cells sorted from blood. The V and J genes are TRBV28 and TRBJ1-5; TRBD1 is a possible D gene (6 bases). This receptor was identified in a human donor in good health. The CDR3 DNA is TGTGCCAGCAGTTTATCAGGGGCGGGCAATCAGCCCCAGCATTTT. It codes for CASSLSGAGNQPQHF.